The source of this TCR beta chain is a study of T-cell reconstitution after alpha-beta-depleted transplantation in children. This clonotype was seen at least ten times. The authors prepared the TCRbeta library with unique molecular identifiers. Via MiXCR, TCRdb re-called the PCR reads, giving one row per CDR3 protein. The sample lists approximately 520,000 distinct CDR3 sequences, over 25% seen once, with approximately 2.3% in the top ten. This specimen consisted of PBMCs from the stem cell graft donor, obtained from the stem cell graft. The TCR comes from a human donor who donated a stem cell graft to a child with aplastic anemia.

Written as DNA, the CDR3 is TGCAGCGCACAGACAGGCAAAAGGGTCACAGATACGCAGTATTTT. Translated: CSAQTGKRVTDTQYF. The rearrangement links TRBV29-1 to TRBJ2-3, with D possibly TRBD1 on 6 matching bases. With 7 bases removed from V and 2 bases from J, the gap between germline ends came to 19 bases. Germline assignment: CDR1 SQVTM and CDR2 ANQGSEA. The CDR3 has 15 residues.